The 14 T cell receptor beta chains presented below share a single source sample, sequenced in a study of blood T cell repertoires in COVID-19. Generated by immunoSEQ multiplex PCR, the TCRdb table keeps only in-frame clones and is missing some. Of around 150,000 clones in the sample, approximately 80% were seen once. Sequenced input: peripheral blood. These TCRs come from an older woman with active or convalescent COVID-19.

The V call is TRBV7-8, the J call TRBJ2-7, with 11 bases matching TRBD2. From germline, CDR1 is SGHVS and CDR2 FQNEAQ. V lost 1 base to trimming and J lost 6 bases; unmatched junction nucleotides: 2. The length of the CDR3 is 14 residues. CDR3 in DNA: TGTGCCAGCAGCTTAGGACTAGCGGGGTTCGAGCAGTACGTC. Translating gives CASSLGLAGFEQYV.

This clone was counted many times. The rearrangement joins TRBV25-1 to TRBJ2-7; 8 bases align to TRBD2. CDR3 length: 14 amino acids. Germline loops: CDR1 MGHDK, CDR2 SYGVNS. Unmatched junction bases numbered 7, after V lost 6 bases and J lost 3 bases. The CDR3 sequence: CASSPSGGSYEQYF. The CDR3, as DNA: TGTGCCAGCAGCCCCTCGGGGGGGAGCTACGAGCAGTACTTC.

The V gene is TRBV28, the J gene TRBJ2-1; tentatively, D is TRBD2 (5 bases). The length of the CDR3 is 14 residues. V lost 6 bases and J lost 4, with 13 bases in between. Germline V gives CDR1 MDHEN, CDR2 SYDVKM. The CDR3 is CASRTLGVYNEQFF. The DNA for the CDR3 is TGTGCCAGCAGGACTCTCGGGGTTTACAATGAGCAGTTCTTC.

The chain combines TRBV4-1 with TRBJ2-1, with TRBD2 matching over 9 bases. Germline V CDR1 and CDR2: MGHRA, YSYEKL. The trim removed 0 bases at V and 7 bases at J, leaving 7 bases unmatched. The CDR3 extends over 16 amino acids. The CDR3 here is CASSQEGSGSENEQFF. The CDR3 bases are TGCGCCAGCAGCCAAGAGGGTAGCGGGAGCGAGAATGAGCAGTTCTTC.

This chain links TRBV2 with TRBJ2-1; TRBD1 aligns across 11 bases. Germline loops: CDR1 SNHLY, CDR2 FYNNEI. This CDR3 contains 17 residues. The trim removed 5 bases at V and 7 bases at J, leaving 13 bases unmatched. This chain's CDR3 is CASSLSPGQGVENEQFF. As DNA, the CDR3 is TGTGCCAGCAGTCTTTCTCCGGGACAGGGGGTCGAAAATGAGCAGTTCTTC.

The J gene is TRBJ1-2, the V gene TRBV19; 9 bases line up with TRBD1. Losses at the gene ends were 3 bases for V and 3 bases for J; bases not matched to a gene: 5. Germline V gene lookup returns CDR1 LNHDA and CDR2 SQIVND (reference sequence). CDR3 length: 15 residues. This CDR3 is CASSMGTGPYYGYTF. The CDR3 region has the DNA TGTGCCAGTAGTATGGGGACAGGGCCCTACTATGGCTACACCTTC.

The rearrangement uses TRBV7-2 and TRBJ2-3; 7 nucleotides align to TRBD2. Germline V lookup: CDR1 SGHTA, CDR2 FQGNSA. This CDR3 spans 15 amino acids. The J segment lost 0 bases and the V segment lost 4 bases, leaving 4 bases of the junction unmatched. The DNA of the CDR3 is TGTGCCAGCAGCTCTAGCGGAATTAGCACAGATACGCAGTATTTT. Its protein is CASSSSGISTDTQYF.

The rearrangement links TRBV6-5 to TRBJ1-5; D is ambiguous. The CDR3 extends over 13 amino acids. From germline, CDR1 is MNHEY and CDR2 SVGAGI. V was clipped by 3 bases and J by 4 bases, with 7 bases between them. The DNA of the CDR3 is TGTGCCAGCAGTTATGCGGGGAATCAGCCCCAGCATTTT. Translation: CASSYAGNQPQHF.

The J gene is TRBJ1-2, the V gene TRBV10-3, with 9 positions matching TRBD1. The CDR3 consists of 13 residues. Germline CDR1 is ENHRY and CDR2 is SYGVKD. V gave up 4 bases and J gave up 8 bases; unmatched junction bases: 5. CDR3 amino acids: CAISGQGVVGYTF. In DNA form, the CDR3 reads TGTGCCATCAGTGGACAGGGGGTTGTAGGCTACACCTTC.

This chain links TRBV13 with TRBJ1-2, with 8 bases lining up with TRBD1. The germline V gene has CDR1 PRHDT and CDR2 FYEKMQ (reference sequence). J was trimmed by 7 bases and V by 2 bases; bases with no gene match: 3. The CDR3 is 13 amino acids. The CDR3, as DNA: TGTGCCAGCAGCTTACAGGGGGCCGCTGGCTACACCTTC. Translating gives CASSLQGAAGYTF.

The table lists this clone with a few counts. This rearrangement joins TRBV19 to TRBJ1-5, with a tentative D call TRBD1 (6 bases). Germline loops: CDR1 LNHDA, CDR2 SQIVND (reference sequence). The CDR3 is made up of 14 amino acids. The germline V and J ends were trimmed by 7 bases and 5 bases, with 15 bases remaining between them. The CDR3: CASTRRGEDQPQHF. In nucleotides, the CDR3 is TGTGCCAGTACCCGCAGGGGCGAGGATCAGCCCCAGCATTTT.

V and J are TRBV19 and TRBJ2-1, with D perhaps TRBD1 (6 bases). In germline, CDR1 is LNHDA, CDR2 SQIVND (reference sequence). The CDR3 length is 15 residues. V was shortened by 1 base and J by 6 bases, with 13 bases between the two germline ends. The CDR3 bases are TGTGCCAGTAGTATAGGGGGGCTGGGCTCCAATGAGCAGTTCTTC. As protein: CASSIGGLGSNEQFF.

The CDR3 DNA reads as TGCGCCAGCAGCTTGGTTGCGGGGGGCGGTCAGCCCCAGCATTTT. Translated, it gives CASSLVAGGGQPQHF. The rearrangement uses TRBV5-1 and TRBJ1-5, with a weak D call TRBD1 (6 bases). This CDR3 spans 15 amino acids. V lost 0 bases and J lost 6, with 13 bases in between. The V gene's germline CDR1 is SGHRS and CDR2 YFSETQ.

This clone was found once. The chain links TRBV6-2 or TRBV6-3 to TRBJ2-5; 8 bases line up with TRBD1. With 2 bases clipped from V and 5 bases from J, the junction kept 7 bases outside the gene matches. CDR3 length: 15 residues. CDR1 MNHEY and CDR2 SVGEGT come from the germline V gene. The CDR3 DNA is TGTGCCAGCAGTTACCTCGGACAGGGTCACGAGACCCAGTACTTC. Amino acid sequence: CASSYLGQGHETQYF.